The 11 T cell receptor beta chains listed next were all sequenced from one sample in a study of beta chain features in type 1 diabetes. As every portion of the isolated RNA was reverse transcribed, the sequencing read expressed TCRB transcripts. TCRdb keeps only in-frame clones here, not all; method: immunoSEQ multiplex PCR. The top ten clones hold more than 0.015% of a sample with 350,000 to 450,000 clones, over 13% of them seen once. The sequenced material came from naive CD4+ T cells from blood. These receptors were obtained from a woman aged 18-35 years in good health.

Only a few counts were recorded for this clone. The chain recombines TRBV29-1 with TRBJ1-5, with 9 bases matching TRBD1. This CDR3 is 13 amino acids long. The V gene's germline CDR1 is SQVTM and CDR2 ANQGSEA. The V gene end was trimmed by 8 bases and the J gene end by 7 bases; junction bases not matched to a gene: 9. The CDR3 DNA follows: TGCAGCATAAGGACAGGGGCTCAGCAGCCCCAGCATTTT. It encodes CSIRTGAQQPQHF.

The chain employs TRBV6-4 and TRBJ1-2; tentatively, D is TRBD1 (6 bases). The CDR3 is 16 residues long. V dropped 4 bases and J dropped 3 bases, with 18 bases sitting between them. Per the germline V gene, CDR1 is MRHNA and CDR2 is SNTAGT. CDR3 coding DNA: TGTGCCAGCAGTGCCTACCGGACAGTCGGTGACTATGGCTACACCTTC. The encoded protein is CASSAYRTVGDYGYTF.

A single count supports this clone. This sequence joins TRBV7-2 and TRBJ2-2; D is unclear. The CDR3 contains 14 residues. The germline CDR1 and CDR2 sequences are SGHTA and FQGNSA. V lost 5 bases to trimming and J lost 5 bases, with 12 bases between them. The CDR3 protein is CASSQQLRTGELFF. The CDR3 DNA sequence: TGTGCCAGCAGCCAACAACTACGGACCGGGGAGCTGTTTTTT.

The rearrangement joins TRBV9 to TRBJ1-1; TRBD1 matches 10 bases. Germline trimming cut 3 bases from V and 2 bases from J; bases unmatched to any gene: 1. Germline assignment: CDR1 SGDLS and CDR2 YYNGEE. The CDR3 covers 14 residues. This chain's CDR3 is CASSATGGNTEAFF. The DNA for the CDR3 is TGTGCCAGCAGCGCGACAGGGGGCAACACTGAAGCTTTCTTT.

This clone showed up just a few times. Other DNA sequences in the same sample also yield this CDR3. The chain links TRBV29-1 to TRBJ1-1, with 9 bases that match TRBD1. The V gene end was trimmed by 7 bases and the J gene end by 1 base; junction bases not matched to a gene: 7. Germline CDR1 is SQVTM and CDR2 is ANQGSEA. This CDR3 region has 14 residues. The CDR3 coding sequence is TGCAGCGCCCGGACAGGGGCCGGGAACACTGAAGCTTTCTTT. Its translation is CSARTGAGNTEAFF.

V is TRBV2 and J is TRBJ2-1; 7 nucleotides align to TRBD2. Germline CDR1 and CDR2: SNHLY and FYNNEI. The V segment lost 11 bases and the J segment 4 bases; nucleotides outside the gene matches: 11. This CDR3 is built from 14 residues. CDR3 loop: CASKRRERYNEQFF. The DNA for the CDR3 is TGTGCCTCTAAGAGGCGGGAGAGATACAATGAGCAGTTCTTC.

This CDR3 reads CASSLQRLSTDTQYF. The CDR3 DNA reads TGTGCCAGCAGCTTGCAGCGACTGAGCACAGATACGCAGTATTTT. The V call is TRBV5-4, the J call TRBJ2-3; D gene ambiguous. The germline V and J ends were trimmed by 1 base and 0 bases, with 9 bases remaining between them. The CDR3 loop spans 15 amino acids. Germline V gene sequence: CDR1 SGHNT, CDR2 YYREEE (reference sequence).

The chain combines TRBV6-5 with TRBJ2-5; D gene uncertain. The V end was cut by 2 bases, the J end by 5 bases, with 3 bases between. Per the germline V gene, CDR1 is MNHEY and CDR2 is SVGAGI. The CDR3 is made up of 11 amino acids. The CDR3 reads CASSYLETQYF. The CDR3 region has the DNA TGTGCCAGCAGTTACCTCGAGACCCAGTACTTC.

V gene TRBV6-1 combines with J gene TRBJ2-7, with 12 nucleotides matching TRBD1. The trim removed 3 bases at V and 3 bases at J, leaving 9 bases unmatched. This CDR3 contains 17 residues. The germline CDR1 and CDR2 sequences are MNHNS and SASEGT. This CDR3 is CASSDPGQGAAIYEQYF. The CDR3 DNA sequence: TGTGCCAGCAGTGACCCGGGACAGGGGGCGGCAATCTACGAGCAGTACTTC.

This rearrangement joins TRBV4-1 to TRBJ2-2; TRBD2 agrees at 13 bases. Germline-derived CDR1 and CDR2 are MGHRA and YSYEKL. CDR3 size: 19 residues. With 1 base clipped from V and 4 bases from J, the junction kept 9 bases outside the gene matches. CDR3 nucleotide sequence: TGCGCCAGCAGCCAAGCCGGGACTAGCGGGATCCGTGGCACCGGGGAGCTGTTTTTT. This encodes CASSQAGTSGIRGTGELFF.

This clone turned up a few times. The chain recombines TRBV5-1 with TRBJ2-1, with D unclear. V lost 2 bases to trimming and J lost 2 bases, with 23 bases between them. Germline V gene sequence: CDR1 SGHRS, CDR2 YFSETQ. CDR3 size: 19 residues. In nucleotides, the CDR3 is TGCGCCAGCAGCTTCGAACCGGGTTCCCACCGCCGAACCTACAATGAGCAGTTCTTC. This encodes CASSFEPGSHRRTYNEQFF.